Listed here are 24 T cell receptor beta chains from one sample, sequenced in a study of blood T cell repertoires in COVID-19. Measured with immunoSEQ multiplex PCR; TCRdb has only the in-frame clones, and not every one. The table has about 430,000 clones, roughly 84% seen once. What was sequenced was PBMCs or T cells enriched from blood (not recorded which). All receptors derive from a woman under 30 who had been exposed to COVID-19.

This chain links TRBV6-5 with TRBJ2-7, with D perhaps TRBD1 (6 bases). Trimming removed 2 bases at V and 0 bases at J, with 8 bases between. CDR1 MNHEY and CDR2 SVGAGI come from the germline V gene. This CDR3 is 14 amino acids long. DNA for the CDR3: TGTGCCAGCAGTTACAGGACAGCCTCCTACGAGCAGTACTTC. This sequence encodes CASSYRTASYEQYF.

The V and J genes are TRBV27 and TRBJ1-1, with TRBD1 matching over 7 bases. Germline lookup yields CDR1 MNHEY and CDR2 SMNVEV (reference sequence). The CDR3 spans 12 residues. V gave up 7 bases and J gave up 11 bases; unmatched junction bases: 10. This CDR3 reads CASTSTGAEAFF. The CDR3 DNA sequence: TGTGCCAGCACCTCTACAGGGGCCGAGGCTTTCTTT.

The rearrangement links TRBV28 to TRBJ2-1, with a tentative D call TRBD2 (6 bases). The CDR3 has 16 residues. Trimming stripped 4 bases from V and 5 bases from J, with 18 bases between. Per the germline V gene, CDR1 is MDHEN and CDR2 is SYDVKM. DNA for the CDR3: TGTGCCAGCAGTTCCCATCCCGCGGGAAGGAACAATGAGCAGTTCTTC. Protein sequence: CASSSHPAGRNNEQFF.

In DNA, the CDR3 is TGTGCCAGCGGTATCGGGGATACGCAGTATTTT. Encoded protein: CASGIGDTQYF. The genes are TRBV25-1 and TRBJ2-3; D gene unclear. Germline loops: CDR1 MGHDK, CDR2 SYGVNS. Trimming removed 8 bases from V and 6 bases from J, with 9 bases in between. The CDR3 runs to 11 residues.

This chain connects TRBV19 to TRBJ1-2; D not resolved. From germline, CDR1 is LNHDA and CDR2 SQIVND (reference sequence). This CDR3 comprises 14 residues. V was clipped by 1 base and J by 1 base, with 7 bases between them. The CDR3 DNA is TGTGCCAGTAGTATAGGCGGAGGTAACTATGGCTACACCTTC. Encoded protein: CASSIGGGNYGYTF.

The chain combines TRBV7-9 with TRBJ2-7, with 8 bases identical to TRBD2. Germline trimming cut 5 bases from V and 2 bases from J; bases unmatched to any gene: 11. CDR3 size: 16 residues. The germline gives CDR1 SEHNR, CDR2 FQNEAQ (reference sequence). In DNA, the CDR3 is TGTGCCAGCAGCGCCCGAGAGCGGGGGCCTACCTACGAGCAGTACTTC. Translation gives CASSARERGPTYEQYF.

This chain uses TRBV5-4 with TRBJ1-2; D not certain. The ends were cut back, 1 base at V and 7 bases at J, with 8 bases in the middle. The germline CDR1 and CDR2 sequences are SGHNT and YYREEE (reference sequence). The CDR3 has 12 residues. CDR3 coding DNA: TGTGCCAGCAGCTTGAAAGGGAGTGGCTACACCTTC. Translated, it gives CASSLKGSGYTF.

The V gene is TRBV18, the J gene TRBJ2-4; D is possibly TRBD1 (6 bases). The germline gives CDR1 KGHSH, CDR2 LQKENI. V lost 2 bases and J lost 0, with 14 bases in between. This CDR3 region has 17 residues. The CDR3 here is CASSPFTGLLAKNIQYF. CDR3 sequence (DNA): TGTGCCAGCTCACCATTTACAGGGCTATTAGCCAAAAACATTCAGTACTTC.

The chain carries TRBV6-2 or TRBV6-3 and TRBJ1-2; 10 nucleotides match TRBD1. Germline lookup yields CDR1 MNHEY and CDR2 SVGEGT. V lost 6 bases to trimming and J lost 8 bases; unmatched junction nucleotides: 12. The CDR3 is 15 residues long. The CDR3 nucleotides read TGTGCCAGCAGACCTCCCAGACAGGGGGCGGAAGGCTACACCTTC. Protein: CASRPPRQGAEGYTF.

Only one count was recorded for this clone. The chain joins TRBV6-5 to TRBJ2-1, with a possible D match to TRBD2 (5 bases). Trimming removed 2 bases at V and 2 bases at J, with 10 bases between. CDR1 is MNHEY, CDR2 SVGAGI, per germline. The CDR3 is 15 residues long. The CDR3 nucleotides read TGTGCCAGCAGTTACGTCGGGGATCCCTACAATGAGCAGTTCTTC. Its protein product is CASSYVGDPYNEQFF.

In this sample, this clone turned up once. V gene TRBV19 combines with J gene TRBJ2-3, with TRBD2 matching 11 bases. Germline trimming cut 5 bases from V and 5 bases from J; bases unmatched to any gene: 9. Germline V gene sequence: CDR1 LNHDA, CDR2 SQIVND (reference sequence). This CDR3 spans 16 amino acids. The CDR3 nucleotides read TGTGCCAGTAGTGTTCGACTAGCGGGAACACAAGATACGCAGTATTTT. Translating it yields CASSVRLAGTQDTQYF.

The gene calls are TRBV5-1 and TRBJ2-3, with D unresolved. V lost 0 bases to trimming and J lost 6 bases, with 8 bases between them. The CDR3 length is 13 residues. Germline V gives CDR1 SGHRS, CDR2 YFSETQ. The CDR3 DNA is TGCGCCAGCAGCTTGGGGTATCGGGATACGCAGTATTTT. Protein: CASSLGYRDTQYF.

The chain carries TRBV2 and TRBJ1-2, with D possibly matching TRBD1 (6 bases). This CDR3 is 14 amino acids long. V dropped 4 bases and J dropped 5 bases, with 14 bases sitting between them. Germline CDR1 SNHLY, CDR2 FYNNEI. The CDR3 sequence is CASSVRQAFYGYTF. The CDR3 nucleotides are TGTGCCAGCAGTGTCCGACAGGCCTTTTATGGCTACACCTTC.

The CDR3 is CSAPDNYEQYF. CDR3 DNA sequence: TGCAGTGCCCCGGACAACTACGAGCAGTACTTC. This chain connects TRBV20-1 to TRBJ2-7; TRBD1 might be the D (5 bases). The V end lost 6 bases, the J end lost 3 bases, and 9 bases lay between the germline ends. The CDR3 loop spans 11 amino acids. Germline V gene sequence: CDR1 DFQATT, CDR2 SNEGSKA (reference sequence).

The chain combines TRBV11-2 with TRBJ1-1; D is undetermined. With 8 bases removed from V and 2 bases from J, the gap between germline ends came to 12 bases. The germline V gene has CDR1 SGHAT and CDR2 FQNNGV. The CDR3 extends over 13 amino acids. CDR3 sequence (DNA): TGTGCCAGCCGTGTCGCGGTCAACACTGAAGCTTTCTTT. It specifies CASRVAVNTEAFF.

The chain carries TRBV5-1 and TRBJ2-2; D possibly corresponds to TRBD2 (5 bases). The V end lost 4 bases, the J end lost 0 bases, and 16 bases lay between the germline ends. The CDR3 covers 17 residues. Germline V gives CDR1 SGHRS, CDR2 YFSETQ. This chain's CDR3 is CASSPLLGGANTGELFF. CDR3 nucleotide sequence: TGCGCCAGCAGCCCACTTCTCGGAGGTGCGAACACCGGGGAGCTGTTTTTT.

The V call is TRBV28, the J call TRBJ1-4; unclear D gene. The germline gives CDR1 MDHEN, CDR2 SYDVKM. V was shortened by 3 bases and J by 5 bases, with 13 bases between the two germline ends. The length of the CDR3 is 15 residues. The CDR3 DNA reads TGTGCCAGCAGTTTTCGCAGGCGGGTCAATGAAAAACTGTTTTTT. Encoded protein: CASSFRRRVNEKLFF.

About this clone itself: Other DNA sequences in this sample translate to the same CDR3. The CDR3 DNA is TGTGCCAGCAGTCCCGGGACAGGGAACTACGAGCAGTACTTC. It translates to CASSPGTGNYEQYF. The chain joins TRBV27 to TRBJ2-7; TRBD1 aligns across 9 bases. The CDR3 is 14 amino acids. Per germline, CDR1 MNHEY and CDR2 SMNVEV (reference sequence). J was trimmed by 3 bases and V by 5 bases; bases with no gene match: 5.

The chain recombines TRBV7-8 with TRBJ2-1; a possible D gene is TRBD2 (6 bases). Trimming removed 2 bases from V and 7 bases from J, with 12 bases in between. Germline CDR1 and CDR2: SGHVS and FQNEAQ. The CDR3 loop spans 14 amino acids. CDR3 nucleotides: TGTGCCAGCAGCTTAAGGGAACTAGCAAATGAGCAGTTCTTC. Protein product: CASSLRELANEQFF.

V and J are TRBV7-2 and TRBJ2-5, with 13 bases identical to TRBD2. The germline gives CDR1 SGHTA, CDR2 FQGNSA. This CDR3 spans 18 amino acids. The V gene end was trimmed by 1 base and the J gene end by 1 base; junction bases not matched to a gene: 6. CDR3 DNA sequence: TGTGCCAGCAGCTTAGGACTAGCGGGGGGCCCCACCCAAGAGACCCAGTACTTC. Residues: CASSLGLAGGPTQETQYF.

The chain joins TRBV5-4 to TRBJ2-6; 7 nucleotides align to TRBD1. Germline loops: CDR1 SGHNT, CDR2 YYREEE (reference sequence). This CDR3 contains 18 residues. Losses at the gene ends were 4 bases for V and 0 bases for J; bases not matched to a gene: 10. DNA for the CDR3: TGTGCCAGCAGCCCAAGGGACAGAAGTCTCTCTGGGGCCAACGTCCTGACTTTC. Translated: CASSPRDRSLSGANVLTF.

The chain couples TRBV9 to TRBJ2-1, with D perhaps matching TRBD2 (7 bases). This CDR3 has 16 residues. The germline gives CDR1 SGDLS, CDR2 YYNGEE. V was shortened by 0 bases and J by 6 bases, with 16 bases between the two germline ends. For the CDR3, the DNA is TGTGCCAGCAGCGTAGTGATGGGGGGGCACAGCAATGAGCAGTTCTTC. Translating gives CASSVVMGGHSNEQFF. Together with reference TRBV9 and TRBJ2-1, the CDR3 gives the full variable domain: DSGVTQTPKHLITATGQRVTLRCSPRSGDLSVYWYQQSLDQGLQFLIQYYNGEERAKGNILERFSAQQFPDLHSELNLSSLELGDSALYFCASSVVMGGHSNEQFFGPGTRLTVL.

CDR3 sequence: CASSQRTGGITEAFF. CDR3 DNA: TGTGCCAGCAGTCAAAGGACAGGGGGCATAACTGAAGCTTTCTTT. The chain employs TRBV7-2 and TRBJ1-1, with 11 bases aligning to TRBD1. The CDR3 runs to 15 residues. Germline V gives CDR1 SGHTA, CDR2 FQGNSA. V dropped 6 bases and J dropped 5; count of bases not matched to a gene: 8.

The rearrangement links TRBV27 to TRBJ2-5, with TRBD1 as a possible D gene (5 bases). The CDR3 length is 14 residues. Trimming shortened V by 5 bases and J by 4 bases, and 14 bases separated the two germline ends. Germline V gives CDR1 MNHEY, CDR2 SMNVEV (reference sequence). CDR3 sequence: CASSKGNRRETQYF. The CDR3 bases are TGTGCCAGCAGTAAAGGGAACAGGAGAGAGACCCAGTACTTC.